This T cell receptor beta chain was observed in a study of post-analysis software for immune sequencing data (dated by TCRdb to between 2014 and 2016). Looking at the study overall: Relapsing-remitting, secondary progressive and progressive-relapsing multiple sclerosis were recorded as disease courses, and subtype annotation was lacking for some patients. Patient repertoires were compared against roughly 12 previously published healthy control repertoires from donors aged roughly 6 to 28 years. A subset of samples was prepared in parallel using single-end sample barcoding, then pooled and co-amplified after Illumina adapter ligation. The study at large found these results: Normalized Chao1 diversity was significantly lower in multiple sclerosis patients than controls, suggesting substantial peripheral T-cell clonal expansion. Significantly higher frequencies in patients than in controls were found for a handful of TRBV segments, including TRBV5-6, TRBV5-1 and TRBV20-1. The control group was slightly older than the multiple sclerosis patient group. When samples were clustered directly using the F measure, samples prepared in the same batch co-clustered strongly, which prompted a batch-effect correction.

Library method: PCR. These reads were obtained on an Illumina HiSeq 2500. To reduce PCR and sequencing biases, unique molecular identifiers were built into the TCR beta cDNA libraries. About 500,000 cDNA molecules were obtained for every 1 to 10 million input T cells, so each molecule roughly corresponded to one T cell. Patient libraries were prepared and sequenced with the same protocol used for the earlier healthy control dataset. Samples belonging to the same batch were prepared together, multiplexed and sequenced on a shared HiSeq lane. From the authors' description of their analysis: Raw barcoded reads were processed with MIGEC, discarding single-read molecular identifier groups before consensus assembly and CDR3 extraction. VDJtools was used for post-analysis of the clonotype tables, and diversity was normalized by down-sampling every dataset to the size of the smallest sample. In repertoire overlap clustering, CDR3 amino acid sequences, but not nucleotide sequences, were matched to correct batch-related cross-sample contamination. TCRdb handled the public reads itself, with Q25 trimming in fastp and clone calling in MiXCR, and kept productive beta chains. Rows merge per CDR3 protein into single entries with the most common DNA and genes. These V and J calls rely on TCRdb rather than the paper's analysis. The sample yields around 500,000 distinct CDR3 sequences; roughly 34% were counted once. Around 5.9% of the sample lies in the top ten.

To demonstrate the VDJtools post-analysis software, the study profiled TCR beta repertoires from the peripheral blood of around 13 young patients with multiple sclerosis. The multiple sclerosis patients were children and adolescents between roughly 6 and 16 years of age. Compared with germline, V lacks 2 bases and J lacks 7 bases; bases without a gene match: 15. The germline V gene encodes CDR1 KGHDR and CDR2 SFDVKD. The CDR3 spans 17 residues, from the cysteine through the phenylalanine. Of all the DNA, just the CDR3 is kept, 51 bases in frame from base 1. A few counts support this clonotype. It lacks a known antigen. No much larger clone exists at a distance of one base, and base qualities are not known.

The sequenced sample consisted of blood. This clonotype was obtained from a girl under 18 with multiple sclerosis. The sequence links TRBV24-1 to TRBJ2-7, and TRBD2 matches 8 of the central bases. The CDR3: CATSDSRGGLLPGEQYF. Read as DNA, the sequence is TGTGCCACCAGTGATTCCCGGGGGGGCCTACTCCCTGGGGAGCAGTACTTC.